Presented here are 13 T cell receptor beta chains from one specimen sequenced in a study of blood T cells in healthy people across ages. Alongside a J-beta primer mix, a sample-barcoded 5' primer served in a second PCR lasting about 7 to 12 cycles. A single record per CDR3 protein comes from TCRdb applying MiXCR to the 5' RACE reads. The sample includes 1.5 million to 2 million distinct CDR3 sequences, 40% to 55% of them seen just once. Sequencing input: blood. The receptors stem from a woman between 40 and 55 years old in good health.

V is TRBV7-9 and J is TRBJ2-7, with 7 bases identical to TRBD1. CDR3 size: 15 residues. V shed 2 bases, J shed 2 bases, and the junction held 6 bases outside the gene matches. Per the germline V gene, CDR1 is SEHNR and CDR2 is FQNEAQ (reference sequence). The CDR3 sequence: CASSLSTGVAYEQYF. The CDR3 DNA follows: TGTGCCAGCAGCTTATCTACAGGGGTTGCCTACGAGCAGTACTTC. The whole variable domain, filled in from reference TRBV7-9 and TRBJ2-7, reads DTGVSQNPRHKITKRGQNVTFRCDPISEHNRLYWYRQTLGQGPEFLTYFQNEAQLEKSRLLSDRFSAERPKGSFSTLEIQRTEQGDSAMYLCASSLSTGVAYEQYFGPGTRLTVT.

V usage is TRBV27 and J usage is TRBJ1-1; weak D call: TRBD1 (5 bases). The CDR3 loop spans 14 amino acids. Trimming removed 7 bases at V and 0 bases at J, with 12 bases between. Germline V gene sequence: CDR1 MNHEY, CDR2 SMNVEV (reference sequence). CDR3 residues: CASNPGLMNTEAFF. CDR3 bases: TGTGCCAGCAACCCAGGGTTAATGAACACTGAAGCTTTCTTT.

The V call is TRBV5-1, the J call TRBJ1-6; 9 bases line up with TRBD1. The CDR3 length is 15 residues. CDR1 SGHRS and CDR2 YFSETQ come from the germline V gene. With 4 bases clipped from V and 8 bases from J, the junction kept 7 bases outside the gene matches. The DNA of the CDR3 is TGCGCCAGCAGCCCCCGGACAGGGGCAGATTCACCCCTCCACTTT. This sequence encodes CASSPRTGADSPLHF.

This clonotype was counted a few times. V usage is TRBV15 and J usage is TRBJ2-1; 7 bases are a match to TRBD1. The CDR3 covers 12 residues. The germline gives CDR1 LNHNV, CDR2 YYDKDF (reference sequence). With 4 bases clipped from V and 12 bases from J, the junction kept 6 bases outside the gene matches. The CDR3 reads CATSKRQGAQFF. The CDR3 DNA sequence: TGTGCCACCAGCAAGCGACAGGGAGCGCAGTTCTTC.

This clonotype occurred many times. The chain is built from TRBV5-5 and TRBJ2-7; the D gene could be TRBD1 or TRBD2 (6 bases each). Deletions cut 4 bases from V and 1 base from J, with 18 bases between. Germline CDR1 reads SGHKS; CDR2 reads YYEKEE (reference sequence). This CDR3 comprises 16 residues. This CDR3 is CASSPRVGGTSYEQYF. CDR3 nucleotides: TGTGCCAGCAGCCCCCGTGTTGGGGGGACATCCTACGAGCAGTACTTC.

J is TRBJ2-2 and V is TRBV6-1, with 9 positions matching TRBD2. CDR1 and CDR2 from the germline V gene are MNHNS and SASEGT. CDR3 length: 16 residues. V lost 2 bases, J lost 6 bases, and 7 bases stayed unmatched. The CDR3 DNA follows: TGTGCCAGCAGTGAACCGCGGGGGGGGAATCCCGGGGAGCTGTTTTTT. The encoded protein is CASSEPRGGNPGELFF.

This clonotype has a handful of counts. The chain has TRBV24-1 and TRBJ2-1, with D perhaps TRBD1 (5 bases). The CDR3 has 16 amino acids. CDR1 is KGHDR and CDR2 is SFDVKD in the germline V gene. The V end was cut by 0 bases, the J end by 0 bases, with 8 bases between. CDR3 sequence reads: CATSDLWTSSYNEQFF. CDR3 sequence (DNA): TGTGCCACCAGTGATTTGTGGACAAGCTCCTACAATGAGCAGTTCTTC.

As regards this clonotype: This clone may be a read error of a much larger clone one base away. This chain connects TRBV6-2 or TRBV6-3 to TRBJ2-5; 7 bases map to TRBD1. Unmatched junction bases numbered 4, after V lost 6 bases and J lost 3 bases. This CDR3 comprises 13 residues. Germline V gene lookup returns CDR1 MNHEY and CDR2 SVGEGT. The CDR3 loop reads CASRPGTEETQYF. The CDR3 DNA reads TGTGCCAGCAGGCCCGGGACAGAAGAGACCCAGTACTTC.

The chain joins TRBV20-1 to TRBJ2-5; no clear D. This CDR3 comprises 13 residues. Germline lookup yields CDR1 DFQATT and CDR2 SNEGSKA (reference sequence). Trimming took 1 base from V and 5 from J, leaving 11 bases between them. CDR3 bases: TGCAGTGCTAGAGTGGCGGTCGGGGAGACCCAGTACTTC. It yields the protein CSARVAVGETQYF.

The CDR3 nucleotides are TGTGCCAGCAGTCTACTACAGGGGGAGAATGAAAAACTGTTTTTT. Protein product: CASSLLQGENEKLFF. The V gene is TRBV12-3 or TRBV12-4, the J gene TRBJ1-4, with 8 bases matching TRBD1. This CDR3 has 15 amino acids. V lost 5 bases and J lost 5; bases outside the gene matches: 7.

The genes are TRBV3-1 and TRBJ1-6; tentatively, D is TRBD1 (5 bases). Trimming removed 0 bases from V and 15 bases from J, with 15 bases in between. CDR3 length equals 14 residues. Germline V CDR1 and CDR2: LGHDT, YNNKEL (reference sequence). CDR3 sequence (DNA): TGTGCCAGCAGCCAAGATGGGGGTTCTCTTCTCCTCCACTTT. It yields the protein CASSQDGGSLLLHF.

This chain joins TRBV11-2 and TRBJ2-7; 8 bases fit TRBD2. This CDR3 has 14 amino acids. The germline V gene has CDR1 SGHAT and CDR2 FQNNGV. With V trimmed by 4 bases and J by 5 bases, 7 bases remained unmatched. In DNA, the CDR3 is TGTGCCAGCAGCTCTATGGCGGGGGGCCACGAGCAGTACTTC. This sequence encodes CASSSMAGGHEQYF. Together with reference TRBV11-2 and TRBJ2-7, the CDR3 gives the full variable domain: EAGVAQSPRYKIIEKRQSVAFWCNPISGHATLYWYQQILGQGPKLLIQFQNNGVVDDSQLPKDRFSAERLKGVDSTLKIQPAKLEDSAVYLCASSSMAGGHEQYFGPGTRLTVT.

The V and J genes are TRBV11-1 and TRBJ2-7, with 10 positions matching TRBD1. V lost 4 bases, J lost 5 bases, and 11 bases stayed unmatched. The CDR3 spans 16 residues. The V gene's germline CDR1 is SGHAT and CDR2 FQDESV (reference sequence). The CDR3 DNA reads TGTGCCAGCAGCTCCCCCCCCGGGACAGGGGTCAACGAGCAGTACTTC. Translating it yields CASSSPPGTGVNEQYF. The entire variable domain, with the rest obtained from reference TRBV11-1 and TRBJ2-7, is as follows: EAEVAQSPRYKITEKSQAVAFWCDPISGHATLYWYRQILGQGPELLVQFQDESVVDDSQLPKDRFSAERLKGVDSTLKIQPAELGDSAMYLCASSSPPGTGVNEQYFGPGTRLTVT.